These T cell receptor beta chains were read from a single sample in a study of CD8 T cells in Susac syndrome. One entry per CDR3 protein results from TCRdb running MiXCR on the immunoSEQ multiplex PCR reads. The table lists 250,000 to 350,000 distinct CDR3 sequences, around 90% of them singletons. Input material: CD4+ T cells from PBMCs. The receptors stem from a human donor with multiple sclerosis. CDR3s include the opening cysteine and the closing phenylalanine or tryptophan. The D gene is left open where the match is weak. The listing skips clone size in some rows; elsewhere it reads once, few, many or a size class.

cdr3_aa cdr3_nt v_call clone_size d_call j_call
CASSQASRGVTGELFF TGTGCCAGCAGCCAAGCGAGTCGGGGTGTCACCGGGGAGCTGTTTTTT TRBV3-1 - - TRBJ2-2
CASSYSFSRDEQYF TGTGCCAGCAGTTACTCGTTCAGCCGGGACGAGCAGTACTTC TRBV6-2/TRBV6-3 - - TRBJ2-7
CSAGTGNTIYF TGCAGTGCCGGGACAGGAAACACCATATATTTT TRBV20-1 once - TRBJ1-3
CASSLGPSYEQYF TGTGCCAGCAGTCTAGGACCGAGCTACGAGCAGTACTTC TRBV6-5 few - TRBJ2-7
CASSLGVSSGNGYTF TGTGCCAGCAGCTTAGGGGTATCTTCGGGTAATGGCTACACCTTC TRBV11-2 - - TRBJ1-2
CASSVGREAFF TGTGCCAGCAGCGTGGGGAGGGAAGCTTTCTTT TRBV2 - - TRBJ1-1
CASRVPNTGELFF TGTGCCAGCAGGGTACCAAACACCGGGGAGCTGTTTTTT TRBV7-2 - - TRBJ2-2
CASSLPSGSREQFF TGTGCCAGCAGTTTACCTAGCGGGAGTCGGGAGCAGTTCTTC TRBV6-2/TRBV6-3 - TRBD2 TRBJ2-1
CASSLATGNTEAFF TGCGCCAGCAGCTTGGCCACAGGGAACACTGAAGCTTTCTTT TRBV5-1 once - TRBJ1-1
CASSQDQATVEAFF TGTGCCAGCAGCCAAGATCAGGCGACAGTTGAAGCTTTCTTT TRBV3-1 once - TRBJ1-1
CASSRSRGYGSDTQYF TGTGCCAGCAGCCGCAGTCGGGGCTATGGGTCAGATACGCAGTATTTT TRBV7-9 - - TRBJ2-3
CASSLDSGQGRPGIF TGTGCCAGCAGCTTAGATTCGGGACAGGGGCGTCCCGGGATCTTC TRBV11-2 - TRBD1 TRBJ2-1
CSALGTGSNEKLFF TGCAGCGCCCTAGGGACGGGGTCGAATGAAAAACTGTTTTTT TRBV29-1 - - TRBJ1-4
CASSERALNGGPGYTF TGTGCCAGCAGTGAAAGGGCGTTAAACGGGGGGCCTGGCTACACCTTC TRBV2 - - TRBJ1-2
CATSEGLAGGNEQFF TGTGCCACCAGCGAGGGACTAGCGGGAGGAAATGAGCAGTTCTTC TRBV24-1 - TRBD2 TRBJ2-1
CASSSQGQDRDTQYF TGTGCCAGCAGCTCTCAGGGACAGGATCGGGATACGCAGTATTTT TRBV7-3 - TRBD1 TRBJ2-3
CATSGQGYNYGYTF TGTGCCACCAGTGGACAGGGGTATAACTATGGCTACACCTTC TRBV24-1 - TRBD1 TRBJ1-2
CASGSRTGGEKLFF TGTGCCAGCGGCTCAAGGACAGGTGGAGAAAAACTGTTTTTT TRBV7-2 - TRBD1 TRBJ1-4
CASSQRRGYPSYNEQFF TGTGCCAGCAGCCAACGACGGGGATACCCCTCCTACAATGAGCAGTTCTTC TRBV2 - - TRBJ2-1
CASSIAVDPSLQVVAFF TGTGCCAGTAGTATAGCCGTAGATCCCAGTTTACAAGTCGTAGCTTTCTTT TRBV19 - - TRBJ1-1
CASSQDMGPERGYTF TGTGCCAGCAGCCAAGACATGGGACCAGAACGCGGCTACACCTTC TRBV3-1 - - TRBJ1-2
CATSGGQNYGYTF TGTGCCACCAGCGGGGGACAGAACTATGGCTACACCTTC TRBV15 once TRBD1 TRBJ1-2
CASSLAHTPGNTIYF TGTGCCAGCAGCTTAGCGCACACACCAGGAAACACCATATATTTT TRBV7-8 - - TRBJ1-3
CASSFNYEQYF TGTGCCAGCAGTTTTAACTACGAGCAGTACTTC TRBV5-8 - - TRBJ2-7
CASSLHRATDTQYF TGCGCCAGCAGCTTACACAGGGCCACAGATACGCAGTATTTT TRBV5-1 - - TRBJ2-3
CASSTTLSGNTIYF TGTGCCAGCAGCACGACACTCTCTGGAAACACCATATATTTT TRBV7-8 once - TRBJ1-3
CASSLPVTTNEKLFF TGTGCCAGCAGCTTACCGGTCACAACTAATGAAAAACTGTTTTTT TRBV7-9 - - TRBJ1-4
CASSYASHKTEQFF TGTGCCAGCAGTTACGCATCCCATAAAACCGAGCAGTTCTTC TRBV6-2/TRBV6-3 - - TRBJ2-1
CASDQTGRRNEQYF TGTGCCAGCGATCAGACAGGGAGAAGGAACGAGCAGTACTTC TRBV7-9 - TRBD1 TRBJ2-7
CSVDSREAQYF TGCAGCGTTGACTCCAGGGAGGCCCAGTACTTC TRBV29-1 - - TRBJ2-5
CASSSRDQPQHF TGTGCCAGCAGCTCCCGTGATCAGCCCCAGCATTTT TRBV7-9 - - TRBJ1-5
CASSESRGETQYF TGCGCCAGCAGTGAGTCGAGAGGGGAGACCCAGTACTTC TRBV10-1 - - TRBJ2-5
CSASRDRTTEAFF TGCAGTGCTAGTAGGGATCGAACCACTGAAGCTTTCTTT TRBV20-1 once - TRBJ1-1
CASSLLQGYNSPLHF TGCGCCAGCAGCTTGCTACAGGGTTATAATTCACCCCTCCACTTT TRBV5-1 - - TRBJ1-6
CASSLNQGSNYGYTF TGCGCCAGCAGCTTGAACCAGGGTTCTAACTATGGCTACACCTTC TRBV5-1 - - TRBJ1-2
CASSPSDGNTIYF TGTGCCAGCTCACCCTCGGACGGAAACACCATATATTTT TRBV18 - - TRBJ1-3
CASSPTSGRVYNEQFF TGTGCCAGCTCACCGACTAGCGGGAGGGTCTACAATGAGCAGTTCTTC TRBV18 once TRBD2 TRBJ2-1
CSLVRAPGSGEQYF TGCAGCCTAGTAAGGGCTCCCGGATCGGGCGAGCAGTACTTC TRBV20-1 - - TRBJ2-7
CASSRTTGHYQETQYF TGTGCCAGTAGTAGGACCACGGGACACTACCAAGAGACCCAGTACTTC TRBV19 once - TRBJ2-5
CSVEGSGGGTDTQYF TGCAGCGTTGAAGGAAGCGGGGGGGGCACAGATACGCAGTATTTT TRBV29-1 - TRBD2 TRBJ2-3
CASSYARGTGEAFF TGTGCCAGCAGTTACGCCCGAGGGACAGGGGAAGCTTTCTTT TRBV7-3 - TRBD1 TRBJ1-1
CASSARTFSPLHF TGTGCCAGCAGCGCTCGGACATTTTCACCCCTCCACTTT TRBV12-3/TRBV12-4 - - TRBJ1-6
CASSFDSGGAAIVFF TGTGCCAGCAGCTTTGATAGCGGGGGGGCAGCAATTGTTTTCTTC TRBV11-2 - TRBD2 TRBJ2-1
CASGSGQGLPQFF TGTGCTAGTGGATCAGGACAGGGCCTCCCCCAGTTCTTC TRBV12-5 - TRBD1 TRBJ2-1
CASSSQRGSANTGELFF TGTGCCAGCAGCTCCCAGCGGGGGTCCGCGAACACCGGGGAGCTGTTTTTT TRBV5-4 - TRBD2 TRBJ2-2
CSADGNGNEQFF TGCAGTGCGGACGGCAACGGGAATGAGCAGTTCTTC TRBV20-1 - - TRBJ2-1
CASSLTGGRETQYF TGTGCCAGCAGCTTGACGGGGGGGCGGGAGACCCAGTACTTC TRBV7-3 once TRBD2 TRBJ2-5
CASSSETTNSPLHF TGTGCCAGCTCATCCGAGACAACCAATTCACCCCTCCACTTT TRBV18 - - TRBJ1-6
CASSFNRGANDDTQYF TGTGCCAGCAGCTTTAATCGCGGGGCCAATGACGATACGCAGTATTTT TRBV7-8 - - TRBJ2-3
CSGLGEATWADTQYF TGCAGTGGGCTGGGGGAGGCCACTTGGGCAGATACGCAGTATTTT TRBV20-1 - - TRBJ2-3
CASNTIGVNQPQHF TGTGCCAGCAACACGATAGGAGTCAATCAGCCCCAGCATTTT TRBV2 - - TRBJ1-5
CASSQSASPQFF TGCGCCAGCAGTCAATCGGCCAGCCCCCAGTTCTTC TRBV23-1 - - TRBJ2-1
CSARGRETSGGGGTQYF TGCAGTGCTAGAGGTCGCGAGACTAGCGGGGGCGGGGGTACGCAGTATTTT TRBV20-1 - TRBD2 TRBJ2-3
CASSRRSRTDTQYF TGCGCCAGCAGCCGTCGTTCCCGCACAGATACGCAGTATTTT TRBV4-3 - - TRBJ2-3
CASSLVAWRGGGRDYNEQFF TGTGCCAGCAGCTTAGTGGCCTGGAGGGGCGGCGGGAGGGACTACAATGAGCAGTTCTTC TRBV7-8 - TRBD2 TRBJ2-1
CSARDLVLAGYSYNEQFF TGCAGTGCTAGAGATTTGGTACTAGCGGGCTACTCCTACAATGAGCAGTTCTTC TRBV20-1 - TRBD2 TRBJ2-1
CASRQGGTVGETQYF TGTGCCAGCAGACAGGGGGGAACTGTGGGAGAGACCCAGTACTTC TRBV7-8 - TRBD1 TRBJ2-5
CASSQTTGTSSPSHEQFF TGCGCCAGCAGCCAAACCACCGGGACTAGCAGTCCCAGCCATGAGCAGTTCTTC TRBV4-1 - TRBD2 TRBJ2-1
CASSEGFSGNTIYF TGCGCCAGCTCTGAAGGGTTCTCTGGAAACACCATATATTTT TRBV5-1 - - TRBJ1-3
CASSSPDRLKSYLEQYF TGTGCCAGCAGTTCTCCCGACAGACTCAAAAGCTATCTGGAGCAGTACTTC TRBV7-2 - - TRBJ2-7